Each of the 24 T cell receptor beta chains below was sequenced from the same sample in a study of T cells in Graves' hyperthyroidism and ophthalmopathy. The investigators amplified TCR beta CDR3 regions from RNA transcripts. Initially, a first-round RT-PCR of the TCR CDR3 employed the HTBI primer set. TCRdb itself ran the multiplex PCR reads through MiXCR, one entry per CDR3 protein. The sample contains roughly 500,000 distinct CDR3 sequences, about 16% of which appear only once. Material: blood. The origin of the receptors is a woman under 40 with Graves' ophthalmopathy.

This sequence joins TRBV7-3 and TRBJ2-1; no clear D gene. Looked up from germline, CDR1 is SGHTA and CDR2 is FQGTGA. V was clipped by 5 bases and J by 10 bases, with 12 bases between them. The CDR3 is made up of 12 amino acids. The CDR3 DNA reads TGTGCCAGCAGCCCCGCAAATCCGGAGCAGTTCTTC. It yields the protein CASSPANPEQFF.

This rearrangement joins TRBV27 to TRBJ2-1; D might be TRBD2 (6 bases). CDR3 length: 15 residues. The germline V and J ends were trimmed by 3 bases and 4 bases, with 13 bases remaining between them. Germline-derived CDR1 and CDR2 are MNHEY and SMNVEV (reference sequence). The CDR3 DNA follows: TGTGCCAGCAGTTTGGTCACGGGAGCTTACAATGAGCAGTTCTTC. Its protein is CASSLVTGAYNEQFF.

There are a few counts of this clonotype. This chain joins TRBV12-3 or TRBV12-4 and TRBJ2-5, with a weak D call TRBD2 (6 bases). This CDR3 spans 15 amino acids. The germline V and J ends were trimmed by 7 bases and 3 bases, with 18 bases remaining between them. The CDR3 DNA reads TGTGCCAGCACCCCTTTACTAGCCGGGAAAGAGACCCAGTACTTC. It codes for CASTPLLAGKETQYF.

The sample holds a few counts of this clonotype. This chain links TRBV12-3 or TRBV12-4 with TRBJ2-1; D not certain. Trimming pared 11 bases from V and 8 bases from J, leaving 19 bases between. The CDR3 extends over 13 amino acids. CDR3 protein: CASRQAGGDEQFF. The CDR3 DNA reads as TGTGCCTCTAGACAAGCAGGCGGCGATGAGCAGTTCTTC.

This clonotype was recorded at least ten times. The chain has TRBV18 and TRBJ2-7; D is possibly TRBD2 (6 bases). Trimming removed 0 bases from V and 3 bases from J, with 15 bases in between. The CDR3 is made up of 16 amino acids. Germline V gives CDR1 KGHSH, CDR2 LQKENI. CDR3 residues: CASSPPAASAYYEQYF. CDR3 DNA: TGTGCCAGCTCACCACCGGCGGCTAGCGCATACTACGAGCAGTACTTC.

V gene TRBV7-9 combines with J gene TRBJ1-5, with a possible D match to TRBD1 (6 bases). V was cut by 3 bases and J by 5 bases, with 14 bases left in between. Looked up from germline, CDR1 is SEHNR and CDR2 is FQNEAQ (reference sequence). The CDR3 covers 15 residues. In nucleotides, the CDR3 is TGTGCCAGCAGCTTCGGCGGGGGGCAGTATCAGCCCCAGCATTTT. Amino acids: CASSFGGGQYQPQHF.

At least ten counts were recorded for this clonotype. The chain joins TRBV3-1 to TRBJ2-1; D possibly corresponds to TRBD2 (5 bases). CDR3 length: 18 residues. The ends were cut back, 0 bases at V and 3 bases at J, with 18 bases in the middle. CDR1 and CDR2 from the germline V gene are LGHDT and YNNKEL (reference sequence). CDR3 bases: TGTGCCAGCAGCCAAGAATCCCCGGGGAGCGGAGTCTACAATGAGCAGTTCTTC. This encodes CASSQESPGSGVYNEQFF.

This clonotype was observed at least ten times. This rearrangement joins TRBV3-1 to TRBJ2-5; possibly TRBD2 for D (5 bases). Germline values: CDR1 LGHDT, CDR2 YNNKEL (reference sequence). The CDR3 runs 15 residues. V lost 0 bases and J lost 1, with 9 bases in between. The CDR3 here is CASSQDETTQETQYF. The CDR3 DNA follows: TGTGCCAGCAGCCAAGATGAGACTACCCAAGAGACCCAGTACTTC.

This clonotype has only a few counts. The rearrangement uses TRBV5-1 and TRBJ2-2; D is undetermined. The CDR3 runs 15 residues. The V end was cut by 4 bases, the J end by 6 bases, with 16 bases between. The germline V gene has CDR1 SGHRS and CDR2 YFSETQ. The CDR3 nucleotides read TGCGCCAGCAGCCAGAGGACCCAAGTGGCCGGGGAGCTGTTTTTT. Residues: CASSQRTQVAGELFF.

The chain is built from TRBV28 and TRBJ2-7, with 9 bases lining up with TRBD1. V dropped 6 bases and J dropped 6; count of bases not matched to a gene: 9. There are 14 residues in the CDR3. Germline CDR1 reads MDHEN; CDR2 reads SYDVKM. CDR3 bases: TGTGCCAGCAGCCCCGGGACAGGGTCGCGCGAGCAGTACTTC. Translating it yields CASSPGTGSREQYF.

This clonotype was picked up many times. The chain combines TRBV7-2 with TRBJ2-3; 9 bases map to TRBD2. This CDR3 region has 15 residues. The V and J ends lost 5 bases and 6 bases, in that order; junction bases with no gene match: 9. Germline values: CDR1 SGHTA, CDR2 FQGNSA. Written as DNA, the CDR3 is TGTGCCAGCAGCAGGGATAGCGGGGGACTCGATACGCAGTATTTT. It codes for CASSRDSGGLDTQYF.

This clonotype has at least ten counts. The rearrangement uses TRBV12-3 or TRBV12-4 and TRBJ1-2, with D possibly TRBD1 on 5 matching bases. This CDR3 comprises 16 residues. V lost 3 bases to trimming and J lost 4 bases, with 18 bases between them. This chain's CDR3 is CASSFGGVLSSYGYTF. For the CDR3, the DNA is TGTGCCAGCAGTTTTGGGGGGGTCCTTTCAAGCTATGGCTACACCTTC.

The CDR3 region has the DNA TGTGCCAGCAGCGCGGGACAGGGGGGGGATACGCAGTATTTT. Translated, it gives CASSAGQGGDTQYF. The V call is TRBV11-1, the J call TRBJ2-3, with 11 bases aligning to TRBD1. Germline lookup yields CDR1 SGHAT and CDR2 FQDESV (reference sequence). The V gene end was trimmed by 5 bases and the J gene end by 6 bases; junction bases not matched to a gene: 4. CDR3 length: 14 amino acids.

This clonotype was observed once. The genes are TRBV20-1 and TRBJ1-1; no clear D. Germline CDR1 is DFQATT and CDR2 is SNEGSKA (reference sequence). The CDR3 spans 14 residues. The germline V and J ends were trimmed by 3 bases and 2 bases, with 13 bases remaining between them. The CDR3 nucleotides read TGCAGTGCTAGGGACGGTAGCTTCAACACTGAAGCTTTCTTT. Translating gives CSARDGSFNTEAFF.

This clonotype has ten or more counts. The chain has TRBV20-1 and TRBJ2-3, with TRBD1 matching over 10 bases. Trimming removed 4 bases from V and 4 bases from J; junction bases left unmatched: 5. Germline V gives CDR1 DFQATT, CDR2 SNEGSKA (reference sequence). This CDR3 region has 14 residues. Here the CDR3 DNA reads TGCAGTGCTACCGGACAGGGGGATGCAGATACGCAGTATTTT. Its protein is CSATGQGDADTQYF.

This clonotype was observed a handful of times. This chain joins TRBV6-1 and TRBJ2-1, with D tentatively TRBD1 (7 bases). There are 16 residues in the CDR3. Germline CDR1 and CDR2: MNHNS and SASEGT. The ends were cut back, 5 bases at V and 1 base at J, with 15 bases in the middle. CDR3 in amino acids: CASSNEGAGSYNEQFF. The CDR3 nucleotides are TGTGCCAGCAGTAACGAGGGGGCGGGATCCTACAATGAGCAGTTCTTC.

This clonotype was counted a few times. CDR3 in DNA: TGTGCCAGCAAACGGTGGCAGAGCAATCAGCCCCAGCATTTT. The encoded protein is CASKRWQSNQPQHF. This chain links TRBV27 with TRBJ1-5, with D unresolved. Per the germline V gene, CDR1 is MNHEY and CDR2 is SMNVEV (reference sequence). V was pared by 7 bases and J by 1 base, with 11 bases between. There are 14 residues in the CDR3.

V is TRBV19 and J is TRBJ2-7; 10 nucleotides align to TRBD1. Germline-derived CDR1 and CDR2 are LNHDA and SQIVND (reference sequence). V shed 10 bases and J 4 bases; nucleotides not matched to a gene: 10. This CDR3 region has 14 residues. This chain's CDR3 is CATQWGTGEYEQYF. The CDR3 DNA follows: TGTGCCACCCAGTGGGGGACAGGGGAGTACGAGCAGTACTTC.

The table lists this clonotype with many counts. The V gene is TRBV11-2, the J gene TRBJ2-5; no clear D. The CDR3 has 13 residues. Trimming cost V 3 bases and J 1 base, with 6 bases left between them. Germline CDR1 SGHAT, CDR2 FQNNGV. The CDR3 DNA reads TGTGCCAGCAGCTTTGGACCCCAAGAGACCCAGTACTTC. Translating it yields CASSFGPQETQYF.

This clonotype has a single count. Possible read error: a much larger clone is one base away. The gene calls are TRBV5-5 and TRBJ2-2; 8 bases map to TRBD1. This CDR3 comprises 14 residues. Germline V lookup: CDR1 SGHKS, CDR2 YYEKEE (reference sequence). DNA of the CDR3: TGTGCCAGCAGCTTAACGACAGGGGTGTGGGAGCTGTCTTTT. This codes for CASSLTTGVWELSF.

V is TRBV4-1 and J is TRBJ2-3; TRBD2 aligns across 14 bases. V was clipped by 9 bases and J by 6 bases; unmatched bases: 14. This CDR3 region has 17 residues. Germline V gives CDR1 MGHRA, CDR2 YSYEKL. The CDR3 protein is CASRPGTSGSWGDTQYF. The CDR3 bases are TGCGCCAGTAGACCCGGGACTAGCGGGAGTTGGGGGGATACGCAGTATTTT.

The chain has TRBV15 and TRBJ2-4, with D perhaps TRBD1 or TRBD2 (6 bases each). The CDR3 totals 18 residues. V was pared by 0 bases and J by 3 bases, with 18 bases between. Germline V CDR1 and CDR2: LNHNV, YYDKDF (reference sequence). CDR3 loop: CATSRDTVGRGDKNIQYF. The CDR3 bases are TGTGCCACCAGCAGAGATACGGTTGGAAGGGGGGACAAAAACATTCAGTACTTC.

This clonotype was seen a single time. One junction end does not reproduce the germline sequence, and a read error may be involved. The V gene is TRBV7-3, the J gene TRBJ1-2; 9 positions match TRBD1. Per the germline V gene, CDR1 is SGHTA and CDR2 is FQGTGA. The CDR3 spans 13 residues. Here the CDR3 reads CTSSPGTGYGYTF. In DNA, the CDR3 is TGTACCAGCAGCCCTGGGACAGGGTATGGCTACACCTTC.

The chain uses TRBV20-1 and TRBJ1-2; 7 bases match TRBD1. Germline-derived CDR1 and CDR2 are DFQATT and SNEGSKA (reference sequence). The CDR3 loop spans 14 amino acids. V dropped 0 bases and J dropped 10; count of bases not matched to a gene: 11. The CDR3 bases are TGCAGTGCTAGAGATAGGGGACAGTACAGTTACTACACCTTC. Encoded protein: CSARDRGQYSYYTF.